Described below is a single T cell receptor (beta chain) sequence and its context. Its matching antigen is unknown. This sample is part of a study of siplizumab effects on memory and regulatory T cells. Whole-study results and caveats: There was no confirmation of the suppressive function of proliferating Tregs from siplizumab cultures. Controls showed an average of around 26% Treg-derived mappable alloreactive CD4+ clones, while siplizumab showed around 69%. Significantly reduced by siplizumab was the cumulative frequency of alloreactive sequences, namely those traceable to unstimulated CD4+ memory cells.

In germline, CDR1 is SGHVS, CDR2 FQNEAQ. The CDR3 totals 13 residues. Deletions cut 4 bases from V and 3 bases from J, with 9 bases between. Repertoires were generated with immunoSEQ multiplex PCR, while TCRdb's copy carries only in-frame clones and drops some. The sample has 100,000 to 110,000 clones; 94% are singletons. This TCR derives from a human donor in good health. Sequencing was done on a sample of non-Treg CD4+ T cells sorted from blood. This rearrangement joins TRBV7-8 to TRBJ1-2; no definite D call. The CDR3 loop is CASSWSRDYGYTF. Here the CDR3 DNA reads TGTGCCAGCAGCTGGAGTAGGGACTATGGCTACACCTTC.